This T cell receptor beta chain emerged from a study of T cell responses to AZD1222 COVID-19 vaccine. Only in-frame clones appear in the TCRdb table, and some are missing; sequencing was by immunoSEQ multiplex PCR. The sample includes some 200,000 clones, approximately 90% of them seen just once. The germline V gene encodes CDR1 SEHNR and CDR2 FQNEAQ (reference sequence). The CDR3 length is 15 residues. Trimming left V 0 bases short and J 2 bases short, with 8 bases between. Source: peripheral blood, taken 28 days after the second AZD1222 dose. V and J are TRBV7-9 and TRBJ1-3, with no clear D. The receptor comes from an adult who received the AZD1222 COVID-19 vaccine. The CDR3 sequence: CASSLARPTGNTIYF. The CDR3 nucleotides read TGTGCCAGCAGCTTAGCGAGGCCAACTGGAAACACCATATATTTT.